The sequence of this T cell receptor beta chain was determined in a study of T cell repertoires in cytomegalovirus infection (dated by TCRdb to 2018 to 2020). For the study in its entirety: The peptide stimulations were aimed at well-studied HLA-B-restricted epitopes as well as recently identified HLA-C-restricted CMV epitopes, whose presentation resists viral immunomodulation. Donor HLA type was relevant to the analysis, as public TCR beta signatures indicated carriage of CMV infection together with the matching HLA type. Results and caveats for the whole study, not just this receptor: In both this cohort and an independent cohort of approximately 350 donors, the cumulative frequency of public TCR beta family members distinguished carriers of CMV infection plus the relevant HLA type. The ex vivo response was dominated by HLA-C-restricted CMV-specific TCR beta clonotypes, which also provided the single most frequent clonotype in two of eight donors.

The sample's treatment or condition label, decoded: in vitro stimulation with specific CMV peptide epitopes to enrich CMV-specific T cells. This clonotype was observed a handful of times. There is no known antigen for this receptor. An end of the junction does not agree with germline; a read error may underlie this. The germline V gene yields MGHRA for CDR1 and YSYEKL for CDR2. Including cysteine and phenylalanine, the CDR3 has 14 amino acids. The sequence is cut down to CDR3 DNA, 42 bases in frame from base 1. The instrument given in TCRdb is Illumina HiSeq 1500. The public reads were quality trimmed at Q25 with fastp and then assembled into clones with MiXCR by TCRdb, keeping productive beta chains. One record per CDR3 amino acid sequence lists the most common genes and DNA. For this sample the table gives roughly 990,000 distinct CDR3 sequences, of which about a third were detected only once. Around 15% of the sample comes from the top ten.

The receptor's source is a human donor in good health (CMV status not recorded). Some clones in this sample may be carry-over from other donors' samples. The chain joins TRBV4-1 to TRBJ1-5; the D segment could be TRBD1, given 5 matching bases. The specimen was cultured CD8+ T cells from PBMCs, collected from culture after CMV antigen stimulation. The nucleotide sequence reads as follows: TGTGCCAGCTCCCAGGGCCAGGGAAGACAGCCCCAGCATTTT. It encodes CASSQGQGRQPQHF.